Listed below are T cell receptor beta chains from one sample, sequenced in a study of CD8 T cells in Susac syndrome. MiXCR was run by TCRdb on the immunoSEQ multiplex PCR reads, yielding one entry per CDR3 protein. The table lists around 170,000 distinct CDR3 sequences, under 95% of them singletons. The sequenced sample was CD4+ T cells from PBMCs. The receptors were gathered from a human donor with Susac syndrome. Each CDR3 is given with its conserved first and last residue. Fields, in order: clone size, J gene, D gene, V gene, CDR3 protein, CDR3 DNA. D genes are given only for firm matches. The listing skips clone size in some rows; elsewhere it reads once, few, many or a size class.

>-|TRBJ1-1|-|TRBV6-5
CASSYRQENTEAFF
TGTGCCAGCAGTTACCGACAAGAGAACACTGAAGCTTTCTTT
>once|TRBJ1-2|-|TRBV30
CAWNYGYTF
TGTGCCTGGAACTATGGCTACACCTTC
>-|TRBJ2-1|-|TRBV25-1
CASNPSGGSYNEQFF
TGTGCCAGCAACCCATCCGGGGGTTCCTACAATGAGCAGTTCTTC
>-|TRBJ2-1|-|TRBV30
CAWSIRPGYNEQFF
TGTGCCTGGAGTATACGACCGGGGTATAATGAGCAGTTCTTC
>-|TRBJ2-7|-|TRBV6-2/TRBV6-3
CASSRAWEQYF
TGTGCCAGCAGCCGGGCCTGGGAGCAGTACTTC
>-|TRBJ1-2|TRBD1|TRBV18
CASAGNRGTDGYTF
TGTGCCAGCGCGGGTAACAGGGGGACGGATGGCTACACCTTC
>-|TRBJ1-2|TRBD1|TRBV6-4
CASSKGGSDYGYTF
TGTGCCAGCAGTAAAGGGGGCTCGGACTATGGCTACACCTTC
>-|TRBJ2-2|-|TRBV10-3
CASSRDLNTGELFF
TGTGCCTCCTCCCGGGACTTGAACACCGGGGAGCTGTTTTTT
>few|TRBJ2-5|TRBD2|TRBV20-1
CSAGRLAGEETQYF
TGCAGTGCTGGCCGACTAGCGGGGGAAGAGACCCAGTACTTC
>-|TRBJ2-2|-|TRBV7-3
CASSLSGGSNTGELFF
TGTGCCAGCAGCTTAAGTGGAGGCTCGAACACCGGGGAGCTGTTTTTT
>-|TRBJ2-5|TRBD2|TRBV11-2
CASSLVGGAEAETQYF
TGTGCCAGCAGCTTAGTCGGGGGGGCCGAAGCCGAGACCCAGTACTTC
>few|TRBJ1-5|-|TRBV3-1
CASSLLGDQPQHF
TGTGCCAGCAGCCTCTTAGGTGATCAGCCCCAGCATTTT
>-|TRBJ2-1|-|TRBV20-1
CSARDQVAVYNEQFF
TGCAGTGCTAGAGATCAGGTAGCGGTTTACAATGAGCAGTTCTTC
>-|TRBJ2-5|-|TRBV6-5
CASSYGAQETQYF
TGTGCCAGCAGTTACGGGGCTCAAGAGACCCAGTACTTC
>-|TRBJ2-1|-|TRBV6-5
CASSPGWGNEQFF
TGTGCCAGCAGTCCGGGGTGGGGCAATGAGCAGTTCTTC
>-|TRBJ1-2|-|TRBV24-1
CATSDSGHNYGYTF
TGTGCCACCAGTGACAGTGGACACAACTATGGCTACACCTTC
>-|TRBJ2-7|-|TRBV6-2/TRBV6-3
CASKGALSEQYF
TGTGCCAGCAAAGGGGCCCTCTCCGAGCAGTACTTC
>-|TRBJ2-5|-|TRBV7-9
CASSPRRGGQETQYF
TGTGCCAGCAGCCCGAGGCGGGGTGGCCAAGAGACCCAGTACTTC
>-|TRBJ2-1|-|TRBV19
CASSKQGYNEQFF
TGTGCCAGTAGTAAACAGGGATACAATGAGCAGTTCTTC
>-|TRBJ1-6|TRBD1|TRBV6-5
CASSYGTGGYNSPLHF
TGTGCCAGCAGTTACGGGACAGGGGGCTATAATTCACCCCTCCACTTT
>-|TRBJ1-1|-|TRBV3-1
CACGRRAGGEAFF
TGTGCCTGCGGGCGGCGAGCGGGCGGTGAAGCTTTCTTT
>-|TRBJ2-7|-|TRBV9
CASSVEDEQYF
TGTGCCAGCAGCGTAGAGGACGAGCAGTACTTC
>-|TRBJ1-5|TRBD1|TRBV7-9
CASSLGGTGGIQPQHF
TGTGCCAGCAGCTTAGGAGGGACAGGGGGAATACAGCCCCAGCATTTT
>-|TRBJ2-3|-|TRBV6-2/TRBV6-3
CAAGRDTQYF
TGTGCCGCGGGGCGAGATACGCAGTATTTT
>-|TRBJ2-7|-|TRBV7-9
CASSHRLPYEQYF
TGTGCCAGCAGCCATCGACTACCCTACGAGCAGTACTTC
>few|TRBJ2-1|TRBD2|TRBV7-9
CASSLIVAGGSEQFF
TGTGCCAGCAGCTTAATAGTAGCGGGGGGCAGTGAGCAGTTCTTC
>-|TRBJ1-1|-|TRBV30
CAWSGQVNTEAFF
TGTGCCTGGAGTGGGCAGGTGAACACTGAAGCTTTCTTT
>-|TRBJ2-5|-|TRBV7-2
CASSHPRVTQYF
TGTGCCAGCAGCCATCCAAGGGTGACCCAGTACTTC
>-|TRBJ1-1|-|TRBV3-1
CASSQGRLEAFF
TGTGCCAGCAGCCAAGGCCGGCTTGAAGCTTTCTTT
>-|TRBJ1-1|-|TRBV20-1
CSASRSLNTEAFF
TGCAGTGCTAGTCGCAGCTTGAACACTGAAGCTTTCTTT
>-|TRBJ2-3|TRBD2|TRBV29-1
CSVDSGGRSDTQYF
TGCAGCGTCGATAGCGGGGGACGCTCAGATACGCAGTATTTT
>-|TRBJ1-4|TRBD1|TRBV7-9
CASSLTGNYEKLFF
TGTGCCAGCAGCTTGACAGGGAACTACGAAAAACTGTTTTTT
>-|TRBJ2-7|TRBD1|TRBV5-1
CASSLGLTGTYEQYF
TGCGCCAGCAGCTTGGGTCTGACAGGGACCTACGAGCAGTACTTC
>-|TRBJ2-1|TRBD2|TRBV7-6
CASSAGLAAEYNEQFF
TGTGCCAGCAGCGCGGGACTAGCGGCCGAATACAATGAGCAGTTCTTC
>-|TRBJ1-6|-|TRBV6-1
CATNPTGASGNSPLHF
TGTGCCACCAACCCCACCGGGGCGAGTGGGAATTCACCCCTCCACTTT
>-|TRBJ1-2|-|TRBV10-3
CAISGTGEWYGYTF
TGTGCCATCTCCGGGACCGGGGAGTGGTATGGCTACACCTTC
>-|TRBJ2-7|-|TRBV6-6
CASSDPGSEVSQYF
TGTGCCAGCAGTGACCCCGGTTCCGAAGTGTCGCAGTACTTC
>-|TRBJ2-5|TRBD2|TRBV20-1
CSALTSALGTQETQYF
TGCAGTGCGCTTACTAGCGCATTAGGCACCCAAGAGACCCAGTACTTC
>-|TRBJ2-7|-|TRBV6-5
CASSFSASVTYEQYF
TGTGCCAGCAGTTTCTCGGCGTCAGTTACCTACGAGCAGTACTTC
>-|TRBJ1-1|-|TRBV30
CACGRGLNTEAFF
TGTGCCTGTGGCAGGGGTCTGAACACTGAAGCTTTCTTT